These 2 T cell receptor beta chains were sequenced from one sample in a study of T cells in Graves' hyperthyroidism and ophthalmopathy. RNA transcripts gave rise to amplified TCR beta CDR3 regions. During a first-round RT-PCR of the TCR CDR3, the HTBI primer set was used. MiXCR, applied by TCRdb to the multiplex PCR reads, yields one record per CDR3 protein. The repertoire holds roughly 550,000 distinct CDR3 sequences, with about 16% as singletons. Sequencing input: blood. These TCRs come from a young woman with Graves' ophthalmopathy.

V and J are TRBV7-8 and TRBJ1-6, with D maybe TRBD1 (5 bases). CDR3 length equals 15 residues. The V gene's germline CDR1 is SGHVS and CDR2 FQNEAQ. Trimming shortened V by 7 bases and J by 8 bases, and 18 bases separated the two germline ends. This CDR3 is CASTLGTRSHSPLHF. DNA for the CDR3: TGTGCCAGCACCCTAGGGACGCGGTCACATTCACCCCTCCACTTT.

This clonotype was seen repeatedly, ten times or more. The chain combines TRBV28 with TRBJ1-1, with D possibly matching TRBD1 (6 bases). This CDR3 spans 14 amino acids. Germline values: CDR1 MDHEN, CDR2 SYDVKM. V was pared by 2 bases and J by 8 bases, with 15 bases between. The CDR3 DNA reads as TGTGCCAGCAGTTTACCACAGGGTCGGGTGGAAGCTTTCTTT. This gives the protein CASSLPQGRVEAFF.